This T cell receptor beta chain was identified during a study of blood T cell repertoires in COVID-19. About the research overall: The analysed material was cDNA or gDNA that came from T cells, B-cell-depleted T cells, or PBMCs.

Profiling relied on immunoSEQ multiplex PCR, and the TCRdb table lists in-frame clones only, not all of them. The repertoire has around 260,000 clones, around 90% of them found once; the top ten carry around 0.7%. The germline CDR1 and CDR2 sequences are MNHEY and SMNVEV (reference sequence). V shed 3 bases and J shed 1 base, with 12 bases lying between them. This CDR3 has 15 amino acids. The J gene is TRBJ1-1, the V gene TRBV27; TRBD1 is a possible D gene (6 bases). This clonotype originated in a human donor in a cohort sampled during active COVID-19. The sequencing sample was made of peripheral blood. The DNA for the CDR3 is TGTGCCAGCAGTTTCCCCGGGACACAGAACACTGAAGCTTTCTTT. Protein product: CASSFPGTQNTEAFF.